The 3 T cell receptor beta chains reported below all come from one sample, sequenced in a study of T-cell memory formation after mild COVID-19. TCRdb called the 5' RACE reads again in MiXCR, with one record for every CDR3 protein. The sample includes some 250,000 distinct CDR3 sequences, over 8.5% of them seen just once. The source material was PBMCs or a T cell subset sorted from them (not recorded which). The receptor source for this set is a young man who had mild COVID-19 (a few samples of this study predate the infection). Cell type and time point are not known.

The CDR3, as DNA: TGTGCCACCAGTGATACCGGGACAGGGGTATTCGGGGAGCTGTTTTTT. Its protein is CATSDTGTGVFGELFF. The genes are TRBV24-1 and TRBJ2-2; 10 bases fit TRBD1. Looked up from germline, CDR1 is KGHDR and CDR2 is SFDVKD. This CDR3 has 16 residues. V shed 3 bases, J shed 7 bases, and the junction held 7 bases outside the gene matches.

The V and J genes are TRBV15 and TRBJ2-3; D might be TRBD1 (6 bases). V lost 0 bases, J lost 2 bases, and 9 bases lay in between. Per the germline V gene, CDR1 is LNHNV and CDR2 is YYDKDF (reference sequence). The CDR3 covers 15 residues. In DNA, the CDR3 is TGTGCCACCAGCAGAGATCGACAGGCCACAGATACGCAGTATTTT. It encodes CATSRDRQATDTQYF.

In this sample, this clonotype turned up many times. The rearrangement uses TRBV5-1 and TRBJ2-3; D is uncertain. This CDR3 contains 14 residues. Germline CDR1 and CDR2: SGHRS and YFSETQ. The V and J ends lost 0 bases and 0 bases respectively, with 5 bases between them. CDR3 amino acids: CASSLVPSTDTQYF. The CDR3, as DNA: TGCGCCAGCAGCTTGGTTCCCAGCACAGATACGCAGTATTTT.